These T cell receptor beta chains were read from a single sample in a study of blood T cell repertoires in COVID-19. Here immunoSEQ multiplex PCR was the method, and the copy in TCRdb shows in-frame clones only, minus some. The sample has 100,000 or so clones, approximately 80% seen once; the top ten hold 15%. Sequenced sample: peripheral blood. These receptors were taken from a woman aged 80 or over with acute or convalescent COVID-19. Both conserved end residues are part of each CDR3.

V	J	CDR3
TRBV7-2	TRBJ2-3	CASSLDGLAADTQYF
TRBV27	TRBJ1-2	CASSFGQGVNYGYTF
TRBV18	TRBJ2-1	CASSPSGRGVFGDNEQFF
TRBV5-1	TRBJ2-3	CASSFWGRDTQYF
TRBV25-1	TRBJ2-5	CASRGAGVGTQYF
TRBV4-3	TRBJ1-2	CASSQDGDGRFYGYTF
TRBV18	TRBJ2-4	CASSPPLGTGAKNIQYF
TRBV12-5	TRBJ1-4	CASGLGQGSEKLFF
TRBV28	TRBJ2-3	CASSDPAGGTDTQYF
TRBV7-8	TRBJ1-5	CASSPDRQGADQPQHF
TRBV3-1/TRBV3-2	TRBJ2-5	CASSLGATEETQYF
TRBV2	TRBJ1-4	CASRTDGGGNEKLFF
TRBV29-1	TRBJ1-2	CSVASGTGLYGYTF
TRBV7-6	TRBJ2-5	CASSSQGPRLETQYF
TRBV18	TRBJ2-2	CASSPFPGNTGELFF
TRBV5-1	TRBJ2-2	CASSLVVSSGTGELFF
TRBV28	TRBJ1-4	CASSSTGRREKLFF